This T cell receptor beta chain emerged from a study of radiotherapy plus CTLA-4 blockade in lung cancer. Study-level findings and limits: Peripheral blood showed expansion of tumor-derived TCR clones after radiotherapy and ipilimumab.

Repertoires were generated with immunoSEQ multiplex PCR, while TCRdb's copy carries only in-frame clones and drops some. The table records around 29,000 clones, approximately 78% of them present only once. To note about this clone: Its antigen is still unknown.

The V gene lost 9 bases and the J gene lost 1 base, with 15 bases spanning the gap. Looked up from germline, CDR1 is LNHDA and CDR2 is SQIVND (reference sequence). The CDR3 totals 15 residues. The receptor comes from a human donor with non-small cell lung cancer that progressed on radiotherapy plus ipilimumab. The input for sequencing was peripheral blood, taken from a patient treated with radiotherapy plus ipilimumab. The genes are TRBV19 and TRBJ2-2, with D possibly being TRBD1 (7 bases). Written as DNA, the CDR3 is TGTGCCAGCAGTGGGGGGACAGTGAACACCGGGGAGCTGTTTTTT. Amino acid sequence: CASSGGTVNTGELFF. The full variable domain, its missing parts supplied by reference TRBV19 and TRBJ2-2, is DGGITQSPKYLFRKEGQNVTLSCEQNLNHDAMYWYRQDPGQGLRLIYYSQIVNDFQKGDIAEGYSVSREKKESFPLTVTSAQKNPTAFYLCASSGGTVNTGELFFGEGSRLTVL.